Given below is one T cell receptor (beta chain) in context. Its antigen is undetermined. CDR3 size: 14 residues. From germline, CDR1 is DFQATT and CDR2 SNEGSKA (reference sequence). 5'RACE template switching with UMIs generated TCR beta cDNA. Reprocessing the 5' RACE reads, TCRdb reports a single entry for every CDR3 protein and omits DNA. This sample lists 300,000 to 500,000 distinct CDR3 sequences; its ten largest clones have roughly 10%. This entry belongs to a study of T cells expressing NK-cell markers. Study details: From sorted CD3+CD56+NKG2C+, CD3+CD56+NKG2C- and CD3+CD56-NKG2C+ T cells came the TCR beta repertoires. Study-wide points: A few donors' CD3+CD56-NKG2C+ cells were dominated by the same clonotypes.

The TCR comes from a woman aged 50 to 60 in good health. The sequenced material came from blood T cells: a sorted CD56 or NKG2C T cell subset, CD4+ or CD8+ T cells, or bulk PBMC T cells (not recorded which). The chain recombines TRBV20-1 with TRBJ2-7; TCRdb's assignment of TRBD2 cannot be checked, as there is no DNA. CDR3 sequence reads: CSANRRREGYEQYF.